The 31 T cell receptor beta chains below were found in one sample sequenced in a study of blood T cell repertoires in COVID-19 (dated by TCRdb to 2018 to 2020). Library creation used the immunoSEQ multiplex PCR assay. TCRdb limited this immuneACCESS table to in-frame rearrangements with V and J called. A share of clones is missing; checked studies link under half to unresolved V genes, and the rest is unexplained. Recorded for this sample are about 58,000 clones; 78% of them occurred a single time. The top ten hold nearly 5% of the sample. Sequencing used peripheral blood. The receptors were gathered from a human donor in a cohort sampled during active COVID-19.

The chain uses TRBV11-2 and TRBJ2-7; TRBD2 agrees at 11 bases. CDR1 and CDR2 (germline): SGHAT, FQNNGV. The CDR3 has 15 residues. The J segment lost 2 bases and the V segment lost 5 bases, leaving 5 bases of the junction unmatched. In DNA, the CDR3 is TGTGCCAGCAGCCCGGGGACTAGCGGAGCCTACGAGCAGTACTTC. Its translation: CASSPGTSGAYEQYF.

The chain combines TRBV28 with TRBJ2-1, with 8 bases aligning to TRBD2. This CDR3 has 15 residues. Looked up from germline, CDR1 is MDHEN and CDR2 is SYDVKM. V lost 9 bases to trimming and J lost 9 bases; unmatched junction nucleotides: 16. The CDR3: CASSHDGTRRREQFF. As DNA, the CDR3 is TGTGCCAGTTCACATGACGGGACTAGACGGCGTGAGCAGTTCTTC.

This sequence joins TRBV27 and TRBJ2-1, with TRBD1 matching over 8 bases. Per the germline V gene, CDR1 is MNHEY and CDR2 is SMNVEV (reference sequence). The CDR3 extends over 13 amino acids. J gave up 2 bases and V 8 bases, and 2 bases lay outside the gene matches. The CDR3 loop is CASSDRAYNEQFF. The CDR3 DNA is TGTGCCAGCTCGGACAGGGCCTACAATGAGCAGTTCTTC.

This chain uses TRBV15 with TRBJ2-7; D remains ambiguous. V dropped 0 bases and J dropped 3 bases, with 9 bases sitting between them. CDR3 length: 14 amino acids. Germline CDR1 is LNHNV and CDR2 is YYDKDF (reference sequence). The CDR3 bases are TGTGCCACCAGCAGAGATGTCGTATACTACGAGCAGTACTTC. Translated: CATSRDVVYYEQYF.

The genes are TRBV6-2 or TRBV6-3 and TRBJ1-5; 9 bases are shared with TRBD1. Per germline, CDR1 MNHEY and CDR2 SVGEGT. This CDR3 region has 16 residues. V trimming: 0 bases; J trimming: 7 bases; junction bases outside the gene matches: 7. This CDR3 reads CASSYSPQGAKQPQHF. The CDR3 nucleotides are TGTGCCAGCAGTTACTCCCCACAGGGGGCAAAACAGCCCCAGCATTTT.

CDR3 nucleotide sequence: TGTGCCAGCAACCGAGGCGCGTACCAAGAGACCCAGTACTTC. Translated, it gives CASNRGAYQETQYF. V and J are TRBV7-9 and TRBJ2-5, with D unclear. The CDR3 extends over 14 amino acids. Trimming took off 7 bases at V and 0 bases at J, with 12 bases between the two ends. Germline CDR1 is SEHNR and CDR2 is FQNEAQ (reference sequence).

The J gene is TRBJ1-2, the V gene TRBV30; TRBD1 matches 8 bases. With 3 bases clipped from V and 6 bases from J, the junction kept 6 bases outside the gene matches. The CDR3 is made up of 13 amino acids. In germline, CDR1 is GTSNPN, CDR2 SVGIG (reference sequence). The CDR3 loop is CAWSLTTGDGYTF. The DNA of the CDR3 is TGTGCCTGGAGCCTGACGACAGGGGATGGCTACACCTTC. Together with reference TRBV30 and TRBJ1-2, the CDR3 gives the full variable domain: SQTIHQWPATLVQPVGSPLSLECTVEGTSNPNLYWYRQAAGRGLQLLFYSVGIGQISSEVPQNLSASRPQDRQFILSSKKLLLSDSGFYLCAWSLTTGDGYTFGSGTRLTVV.

V is TRBV4-3 and J is TRBJ2-1, with a possible D match to TRBD2 (6 bases). Trimming took 0 bases from V and 5 from J, leaving 11 bases between them. CDR1 is LGHNA and CDR2 is YSLEER in the germline V gene. The CDR3 covers 15 residues. CDR3 bases: TGCGCCAGCAGCCAAGATAAGGGGACTCACAATGAGCAGTTCTTC. This gives the protein CASSQDKGTHNEQFF.

The chain links TRBV7-9 to TRBJ1-6, with TRBD1 matching over 8 bases. The CDR3 runs 16 residues. The germline V gene encodes CDR1 SEHNR and CDR2 FQNEAQ (reference sequence). V lost 4 bases, J lost 7 bases, and 9 bases stayed unmatched. CDR3: CASSSQGTGGNSPLHF. CDR3 DNA: TGTGCCAGCAGCTCCCAAGGGACAGGCGGCAATTCACCCCTCCACTTT.

The chain joins TRBV11-2 to TRBJ2-7; 7 bases map to TRBD2. The CDR3 contains 15 residues. Germline-derived CDR1 and CDR2 are SGHAT and FQNNGV. V trimming: 5 bases; J trimming: 3 bases; junction bases outside the gene matches: 10. In DNA, the CDR3 is TGTGCCAGCAGCGTTACGGGGGACTATTACTACGAGCAGTACTTC. The encoded protein is CASSVTGDYYYEQYF.

The rearrangement joins TRBV3-1 (or the pseudogene TRBV3-2) to TRBJ1-2, with no clear D. V dropped 4 bases and J dropped 5 bases, with 14 bases sitting between them. CDR3 length equals 14 residues. Germline CDR1 is LGHDT and CDR2 is YNNKEL (reference sequence). The DNA for the CDR3 is TGTGCCAGCAGCCGAGGACTCAACTATTATGGCTACACCTTC. Its protein is CASSRGLNYYGYTF.

The chain recombines TRBV18 with TRBJ2-7; TRBD1 aligns across 10 bases. This CDR3 is 16 amino acids long. Losses at the gene ends were 3 bases for V and 3 bases for J; bases not matched to a gene: 8. The germline CDR1 and CDR2 sequences are KGHSH and LQKENI. The CDR3, as DNA: TGTGCCAGCTCACCCCCAGGGACAGGGGCTAACTACGAGCAGTACTTC. This codes for CASSPPGTGANYEQYF.

V is TRBV27 and J is TRBJ1-5; 9 nucleotides align to TRBD1. The CDR3 consists of 12 residues. The germline V gene encodes CDR1 MNHEY and CDR2 SMNVEV (reference sequence). V shed 10 bases, J shed 6 bases, and the junction held 4 bases outside the gene matches. In nucleotides, the CDR3 is TGTGCCACCGGGACAGGGTTTCAGCCCCAGCATTTT. Encoded protein: CATGTGFQPQHF.

This chain uses TRBV5-5 with TRBJ2-5; D remains unclear. V lost 0 bases and J lost 8, with 11 bases in between. Germline assignment: CDR1 SGHKS and CDR2 YYEKEE (reference sequence). The CDR3 consists of 13 residues. The CDR3 nucleotides are TGTGCCAGCAGCTTGGCCAGGAATCCAACCCAGTACTTC. Translated, it gives CASSLARNPTQYF.

This clone was counted once. The V and J genes are TRBV6-2 or TRBV6-3 and TRBJ1-2; 9 bases agree with TRBD1. The CDR3 is 14 residues long. Germline V CDR1 and CDR2: MNHEY, SVGEGT. With 3 bases clipped from V and 8 bases from J, the junction kept 7 bases outside the gene matches. CDR3 residues: CASSYPQGARGYTF. CDR3 DNA sequence: TGTGCCAGCAGTTATCCACAGGGGGCTCGCGGCTACACCTTC.

The count of this clone is one. V gene TRBV14 combines with J gene TRBJ1-2, with 9 bases that match TRBD1. The CDR3 totals 13 residues. Germline CDR1 is SGHDN and CDR2 is FVKESK. V gave up 5 bases and J gave up 5 bases; unmatched junction bases: 3. The CDR3 sequence: CASSFDRGYGYTF. The CDR3 bases are TGTGCCAGCAGCTTTGACAGGGGGTATGGCTACACCTTC.

The chain is built from TRBV3-1 (or the pseudogene TRBV3-2) and TRBJ1-2; maybe TRBD1 (6 bases). The CDR3 is made up of 15 amino acids. Germline V gene sequence: CDR1 LGHDT, CDR2 YNNKEL (reference sequence). V was pared by 4 bases and J by 7 bases, with 19 bases between. CDR3 sequence (DNA): TGTGCCAGCAGCCCGGATCGCGGGGGGCATATTGGCTACACCTTC. It is translated as CASSPDRGGHIGYTF.

This clone was picked up one time. The chain is built from TRBV9 and TRBJ2-7; 9 bases fit TRBD1. J was trimmed by 0 bases and V by 0 bases; bases with no gene match: 4. The CDR3 totals 16 residues. Germline assignment: CDR1 SGDLS and CDR2 YYNGEE. In DNA, the CDR3 is TGTGCCAGCAGCGTAGGCGGGACAGGGACCTCCTACGAGCAGTACTTC. Translation gives CASSVGGTGTSYEQYF. Full variable domain (missing parts from reference TRBV9 and TRBJ2-7): DSGVTQTPKHLITATGQRVTLRCSPRSGDLSVYWYQQSLDQGLQFLIQYYNGEERAKGNILERFSAQQFPDLHSELNLSSLELGDSALYFCASSVGGTGTSYEQYFGPGTRLTVT.

The rearrangement joins TRBV4-1 to TRBJ2-7; the D gene is possibly TRBD2 (5 bases). The CDR3 has 15 residues. Germline-derived CDR1 and CDR2 are MGHRA and YSYEKL. The V gene lost 1 base and the J gene lost 4 bases, with 14 bases spanning the gap. For the CDR3, the DNA is TGCGCCAGCAGCCAAGCCTACAGCGGAGATTACGAGCAGTACTTC. Translation: CASSQAYSGDYEQYF.

The chain joins TRBV5-5 to TRBJ1-1; D unresolved. The V end lost 3 bases, the J end lost 2 bases, and 14 bases lay between the germline ends. The CDR3 consists of 15 residues. The germline V gene encodes CDR1 SGHKS and CDR2 YYEKEE (reference sequence). The CDR3 loop reads CASSSPGVSNTEAFF. CDR3 coding DNA: TGTGCCAGCAGCTCCCCCGGGGTATCCAACACTGAAGCTTTCTTT.

Only one count was recorded for this clone. The chain employs TRBV19 and TRBJ2-7, with a tentative D call TRBD1 (5 bases). V lost 1 base, J lost 6 bases, and 13 bases lay in between. Germline-derived CDR1 and CDR2 are LNHDA and SQIVND (reference sequence). The CDR3 is 14 residues long. CDR3 nucleotides: TGTGCCAGTAGTATAGGAGGCAGTAGGGGCGAGCAGTACTTC. It is translated as CASSIGGSRGEQYF. Together with reference TRBV19 and TRBJ2-7, the CDR3 gives the full variable domain: DGGITQSPKYLFRKEGQNVTLSCEQNLNHDAMYWYRQDPGQGLRLIYYSQIVNDFQKGDIAEGYSVSREKKESFPLTVTSAQKNPTAFYLCASSIGGSRGEQYFGPGTRLTVT.

The chain carries TRBV7-3 and TRBJ2-3; 8 positions agree with TRBD2. The germline gives CDR1 SGHTA, CDR2 FQGTGA. The CDR3 covers 17 residues. With 5 bases clipped from V and 0 bases from J, the junction kept 10 bases outside the gene matches. DNA of the CDR3: TGTGCCAGCAGCCTAGCGGGTGCTCCACCTAGCACAGATACGCAGTATTTT. Translating it yields CASSLAGAPPSTDTQYF.

This chain's CDR3 is CASSTGGKLNTEAFF. The CDR3 nucleotides are TGTGCCAGCAGTACAGGGGGCAAATTGAACACTGAAGCTTTCTTT. The J gene is TRBJ1-1, the V gene TRBV6-6; the match to TRBD1 covers 9 bases. The V and J ends lost 5 bases and 0 bases, in that order; junction bases with no gene match: 4. Germline CDR1 reads MNHNY; CDR2 reads SVGAGI (reference sequence). The CDR3 is 15 residues long.

This rearrangement joins TRBV4-1 to TRBJ1-1; TRBD1 matches 7 bases. V shed 3 bases and J 4 bases; nucleotides not matched to a gene: 8. Germline CDR1 reads MGHRA; CDR2 reads YSYEKL. This CDR3 region has 15 residues. The CDR3 DNA sequence: TGCGCCAGCAGCCATTTCCAGACAGGGCTCACTGAAGCTTTCTTT. Translated, it gives CASSHFQTGLTEAFF.

This clone was counted between two and nine times. The rearrangement links TRBV10-3 to TRBJ1-1; tentatively, D is TRBD1 (6 bases). The CDR3 consists of 14 residues. Germline CDR1 is ENHRY and CDR2 is SYGVKD. V was trimmed by 1 base and J by 10 bases, leaving 16 bases between them. The CDR3 protein is CAISEYQPTGSAFF. CDR3 in DNA: TGTGCCATCAGTGAGTATCAACCCACAGGGTCAGCTTTCTTT.

This sequence joins TRBV5-1 and TRBJ1-5; a possible D gene is TRBD1 (5 bases). Trimming removed 3 bases at V and 3 bases at J, with 10 bases between. Per germline, CDR1 SGHRS and CDR2 YFSETQ. The CDR3 has 14 residues. The CDR3 DNA is TGCGCCAGCAGCTCCGGACACTTCAATCAGCCCCAGCATTTT. Amino acids: CASSSGHFNQPQHF.

V and J are TRBV6-2 or TRBV6-3 and TRBJ1-2; 7 bases fit TRBD1. V lost 6 bases to trimming and J lost 4 bases; unmatched junction nucleotides: 17. Germline CDR1 is MNHEY and CDR2 is SVGEGT. The CDR3 sequence is 17 residues long. DNA of the CDR3: TGTGCCAGCAGCTCCCGTCGGGACAGCATATCCCCCTATGGCTACACCTTC. Residues: CASSSRRDSISPYGYTF.

The chain links TRBV6-1 to TRBJ2-5; tentative D call: TRBD2 (5 bases). CDR1 MNHNS and CDR2 SASEGT come from the germline V gene. The CDR3 has 15 amino acids. Trimming pared 1 base from V and 4 bases from J, leaving 13 bases between. This CDR3 reads CASSEGTTRGETQYF. DNA of the CDR3: TGTGCCAGCAGTGAAGGTACTACACGGGGAGAGACCCAGTACTTC.

This clone showed up just a few times. The V and J genes are TRBV3-1 (or the pseudogene TRBV3-2) and TRBJ2-1; unclear D gene. Germline V gene lookup returns CDR1 LGHDT and CDR2 YNNKEL (reference sequence). The CDR3 consists of 13 residues. The V end was cut by 0 bases, the J end by 4 bases, with 4 bases between. The CDR3 nucleotides are TGTGCCAGCAGCCAAGACCTATACAATGAGCAGTTCTTC. Protein: CASSQDLYNEQFF.

This clone showed up just a few times. The chain combines TRBV15 with TRBJ1-2, with TRBD1 identical over 8 bases. V lost 1 base, J lost 7 bases, and 8 bases stayed unmatched. In germline, CDR1 is LNHNV, CDR2 YYDKDF (reference sequence). The CDR3 is 15 amino acids. CDR3 region: CATSRVDRGIGGYTF. The CDR3 DNA is TGTGCCACCAGCAGAGTAGACAGGGGAATAGGTGGCTACACCTTC.

CDR3 nucleotide sequence: TGTGCCAGCAGCTTACTTCTACCCCCACTTAGAGAGCCCCAGCATTTT. This codes for CASSLLLPPLREPQHF. V usage is TRBV7-8 and J usage is TRBJ1-5; D is unresolved. The CDR3 covers 16 residues. The V end was cut by 2 bases, the J end by 8 bases, with 19 bases between. CDR1 SGHVS and CDR2 FQNEAQ come from the germline V gene. Drawing the rest from reference TRBV7-8 and TRBJ1-5, the complete variable domain is GAGVSQSPRYKVAKRGQDVALRCDPISGHVSLFWYQQALGQGPEFLTYFQNEAQLDKSGLPSDRFFAERPEGSVSTLKIQRTQQEDSAVYLCASSLLLPPLREPQHFGDGTRLSIL.